The source of this T cell receptor beta chain is a study of blood T cell repertoires in COVID-19. The study recruited people aged about 18 to 95 years across more than 20 US areas. Participants' reported clinical history set cohort assignment. Profiled with immunoSEQ multiplex PCR; TCRdb holds only in-frame clones, not every one. The sample contains 250,000 or so clones, around nine tenths of which appear only once. Deletions cut 5 bases from V and 1 base from J, with 16 bases between. The CDR3 has 16 residues. Germline V lookup: CDR1 LNHDA, CDR2 SQIVND (reference sequence). The rearrangement uses TRBV19 and TRBJ2-3, with a tentative D call TRBD2 (6 bases). The TCR comes from a woman in her thirties or forties who had been exposed to COVID-19. Material: PBMCs or T cells enriched from blood (not recorded which). The CDR3 bases are TGTGCCAGTAGTTCTCCGGGAGTCCGCCGCACAGATACGCAGTATTTT. This gives the protein CASSSPGVRRTDTQYF.